Following are 3 T cell receptor beta chains from one sample sequenced in a study of cytomegalovirus exposure and HLA in healthy donors. The PCR employed 60 Vbeta primers together with 13 Jbeta primers. The data were produced by immunoSEQ multiplex PCR, yet TCRdb's version contains in-frame clones alone and is incomplete. The table shows about 120,000 clones, with about 80% occurring only once. Sequenced material: PBMCs. These receptor sequences come from a human donor in good health.

The rearrangement links TRBV7-2 to TRBJ2-5, with TRBD2 matching over 7 bases. This CDR3 region has 15 residues. Germline V gene sequence: CDR1 SGHTA, CDR2 FQGNSA. V trimming: 1 base; J trimming: 1 base; junction bases outside the gene matches: 3. The CDR3 DNA sequence: TGTGCCAGCAGCTTAGGGCGACTAGCCCAAGAGACCCAGTACTTC. This sequence encodes CASSLGRLAQETQYF.

V usage is TRBV18 and J usage is TRBJ1-4; 9 bases match TRBD1. Trimming took 2 bases from V and 6 from J; bases not matched to a gene: 10. Per the germline V gene, CDR1 is KGHSH and CDR2 is LQKENI. This CDR3 spans 17 amino acids. CDR3 in amino acids: CASSPTRTGVGDEKLFF. CDR3 sequence (DNA): TGTGCCAGCTCACCAACACGGACAGGGGTCGGCGATGAAAAACTGTTTTTT.

The chain recombines TRBV5-1 with TRBJ2-2; 8 bases map to TRBD1. Losses at the gene ends were 4 bases for V and 4 bases for J; bases not matched to a gene: 6. The CDR3 length is 15 residues. Looked up from germline, CDR1 is SGHRS and CDR2 is YFSETQ. The DNA for the CDR3 is TGCGCCAGCAGCCCCAAGACAGGGGCCACCGGGGAGCTGTTTTTT. Translated, it gives CASSPKTGATGELFF. Full variable domain (missing parts from reference TRBV5-1 and TRBJ2-2): KAGVTQTPRYLIKTRGQQVTLSCSPISGHRSVSWYQQTPGQGLQFLFEYFSETQRNKGNFPGRFSGRQFSNSRSEMNVSTLELGDSALYLCASSPKTGATGELFFGEGSRLTVL.